This T cell receptor (beta chain) was sequenced for a study of T cells in localized non-small cell lung cancer. CDR1 and CDR2 from the germline V gene are SGHNT and YYREEE (reference sequence). The CDR3 runs 14 residues. Trimming removed 6 bases at V and 1 base at J, with 13 bases between. Remarks on this clone: Antigen: not known.

Using immunoSEQ multiplex PCR, the repertoire was profiled, and TCRdb retains in-frame clones only, with some absent. The sample holds tens of thousands of clones, 81% seen once. Study-level results: Uninvolved neighboring lung showed the greatest T cell clonality, exceeding tumor. Because sequencing included only one region (of the tumor), heterogeneity remains possible.

The sample consisted of peripheral blood mononuclear cells, taken before any cancer treatment. The chain employs TRBV5-4 and TRBJ1-1; D perhaps matches TRBD1 (6 bases). This receptor was identified in a man aged 40 to 75 with stage III lung adenocarcinoma. Here the CDR3 reads CASNSLGANTEAFF. The CDR3 DNA is TGTGCCAGCAACTCACTGGGGGCGAACACTGAAGCTTTCTTT. The full variable domain, its missing parts supplied by reference TRBV5-4 and TRBJ1-1, is ETGVTQSPTHLIKTRGQQVTLRCSSQSGHNTVSWYQQALGQGPQFIFQYYREEENGRGNFPPRFSGLQFPNYSSELNVNALELDDSALYLCASNSLGANTEAFFGQGTRLTVV.